A single sample is the source of the 14 T cell receptor beta chains below, sequenced in a study of T cells after yellow fever vaccination. From the 5' RACE reads, TCRdb called clonotypes with MiXCR, one entry per CDR3 protein. In the table there are some 350,000 distinct CDR3 sequences, about 6% of which are singletons. The material was PBMCs, obtained 5 days after the yellow fever booster vaccination. The receptors here all came from a man younger than 40 who received the YFV17D yellow fever vaccine.

Only a few counts were recorded for this clonotype. V and J are TRBV12-3 or TRBV12-4 and TRBJ2-2; 7 bases are a match to TRBD1. Trimming cost V 5 bases and J 14 bases; bases outside gene matches: 14. There are 14 residues in the CDR3. The CDR3 nucleotides are TGTGCCAGCAGTCCCAGGGACAGTCTTAGACGTCTGTTTTTT. It yields the protein CASSPRDSLRRLFF.

The chain recombines TRBV4-2 with TRBJ2-7; the D call may be TRBD1 or TRBD2 (6 bases each). Germline V lookup: CDR1 LGHNA, CDR2 YNFKEQ. With 0 bases removed from V and 5 bases from J, the gap between germline ends came to 26 bases. The CDR3 loop spans 19 amino acids. The CDR3 sequence is CASSQDPATGLKRAHEQYF. The CDR3 DNA is TGTGCCAGCAGCCAAGATCCGGCGACAGGACTTAAGCGGGCCCACGAGCAGTACTTC.

Only a few counts were recorded for this clonotype. CDR3 in DNA: TGTGCCAGCAGCGACAGGGGAGGAGAAACTGAAGCTTTCTTT. This codes for CASSDRGGETEAFF. The rearrangement joins TRBV7-2 to TRBJ1-1, with 8 bases matching TRBD1. The CDR3 spans 14 residues. V dropped 5 bases and J dropped 5; count of bases not matched to a gene: 7. From germline, CDR1 is SGHTA and CDR2 FQGNSA. The whole variable domain, remainder taken from reference TRBV7-2 and TRBJ1-1, is GAGVSQSPSNKVTEKGKDVELRCDPISGHTALYWYRQSLGQGLEFLIYFQGNSAPDKSGLPSDRFSAERTGGSVSTLTIQRTQQEDSAVYLCASSDRGGETEAFFGQGTRLTVV.

The rearrangement uses TRBV14 and TRBJ2-3, with 9 nucleotides matching TRBD2. The CDR3 has 16 amino acids. In germline, CDR1 is SGHDN, CDR2 FVKESK. Unmatched junction bases numbered 5, after V lost 0 bases and J lost 4 bases. The CDR3 loop is CASSQEGASGADTQYF. The CDR3 DNA sequence: TGTGCCAGCAGCCAAGAGGGGGCTAGCGGGGCAGATACGCAGTATTTT.

A few counts support this clonotype. V gene TRBV20-1 combines with J gene TRBJ2-7; TRBD2 matches at 8 bases. The CDR3 totals 15 residues. Trimming at V came to 3 bases and at J to 8 bases, leaving 15 bases not matched to a gene. Germline CDR1 is DFQATT and CDR2 is SNEGSKA (reference sequence). The CDR3 nucleotides are TGCAGTGCTAGGGGACTAGAGGGAGGCCGGGAGAAGCAGTACTTC. The encoded protein is CSARGLEGGREKQYF.

This clonotype was picked up many times. This chain uses TRBV12-3 or TRBV12-4 with TRBJ2-7, with TRBD2 matching 9 bases. The CDR3 length is 15 residues. The V segment lost 4 bases and the J segment 5 bases; nucleotides outside the gene matches: 9. DNA for the CDR3: TGTGCCAGCAGTTCTATAGCGGGGGCGAGGCACGAGCAGTACTTC. It codes for CASSSIAGARHEQYF.

The chain links TRBV5-4 to TRBJ2-1, with D perhaps matching TRBD2 (5 bases). From germline, CDR1 is SGHNT and CDR2 YYREEE (reference sequence). The CDR3 runs 13 residues. Trimming removed 5 bases at V and 5 bases at J, with 11 bases between. In DNA form, the CDR3 reads TGTGCCAGCAGGGGAGACTCGAACAATGAGCAGTTCTTC. It specifies CASRGDSNNEQFF.

The chain couples TRBV20-1 to TRBJ2-7; 12 positions match TRBD2. V gave up 6 bases and J gave up 10 bases; unmatched junction bases: 22. This CDR3 is 17 amino acids long. The germline CDR1 and CDR2 sequences are DFQATT and SNEGSKA (reference sequence). For the CDR3, the DNA is TGCAGTGCCATGGAGCCGGGAAGACTAGCGGGGGTACGAGCACAGTACTTC. Translation: CSAMEPGRLAGVRAQYF.

This clonotype appeared many times. The genes are TRBV29-1 and TRBJ2-4; D unclear. The CDR3 is 13 residues long. Per the germline V gene, CDR1 is SQVTM and CDR2 is ANQGSEA. Trimming cost V 7 bases and J 1 base, with 11 bases left between them. The CDR3 nucleotides are TGCAGCGCAGCCGGGTCTGCCAAAAACATTCAGTACTTC. This codes for CSAAGSAKNIQYF.

Ten or more counts support this clonotype. The rearrangement links TRBV5-1 to TRBJ2-2; 8 bases are a match to TRBD2. This CDR3 is 15 amino acids long. CDR1 is SGHRS, CDR2 YFSETQ, per germline. Trimming removed 3 bases from V and 5 bases from J; junction bases left unmatched: 6. This CDR3 reads CASSSSGSQTGELFF. In nucleotides, the CDR3 is TGCGCCAGCAGCTCCAGCGGGAGTCAGACCGGGGAGCTGTTTTTT.

The table lists this clonotype with a few counts. Mismatch with germline at one junction end may stem from a read error. This rearrangement joins TRBV5-4 to TRBJ2-7; 11 bases agree with TRBD1. Germline CDR1 SGHNT, CDR2 YYREEE (reference sequence). The CDR3 length is 15 residues. The CDR3 is CASSVDRGRSHEQYF. The CDR3 nucleotides read TGTGCCAGCAGCGTGGACAGGGGGCGCTCCCACGAGCAGTACTTC.

This clonotype was counted ten times or more. The J gene is TRBJ2-7, the V gene TRBV29-1; 8 bases map to TRBD1. Germline CDR1 is SQVTM and CDR2 is ANQGSEA. V gave up 6 bases and J gave up 7 bases; unmatched junction bases: 11. CDR3 length: 13 amino acids. CDR3: CSVDRGPPSEQYF. The DNA for the CDR3 is TGCAGCGTCGACAGGGGCCCTCCCAGTGAGCAGTACTTC.

At least ten counts were recorded for this clonotype. The CDR3 DNA reads TGTGCCACCAGTGACCATGGACTAGCGGACACCGGGGAGCTGTTTTTT. This codes for CATSDHGLADTGELFF. The J gene is TRBJ2-2, the V gene TRBV24-1; 10 bases map to TRBD2. Germline CDR1 and CDR2: KGHDR and SFDVKD. CDR3 length: 16 residues. V lost 4 bases, J lost 3 bases, and 4 bases stayed unmatched.

The genes are TRBV11-2 and TRBJ2-1; the D is unclear. The CDR3 is 11 amino acids. Trimming shortened V by 5 bases and J by 9 bases, and 8 bases separated the two germline ends. Germline loops: CDR1 SGHAT, CDR2 FQNNGV. This CDR3 is CASSPTAEQFF. As DNA, the CDR3 is TGTGCCAGCAGCCCCACGGCTGAGCAGTTCTTC.